These 3 T cell receptor beta chains came from one sample sequenced in a study of patients and donors after allogeneic stem cell transplantation. TCRdb reprocessed the RT-PCR reads with MiXCR, giving one entry per CDR3 protein. The sample lists some 230,000 distinct CDR3 sequences; about 14% were seen once. Sequencing was performed on blood, either unsorted or a sorted T cell fraction (not recorded which). The receptors come from a human donor who was either an allogeneic HSCT recipient or a stem cell or donor lymphocyte infusion donor (not recorded which). It is not recorded whose cells these are; they may come from a transplant donor.

The rearrangement joins TRBV2 to TRBJ2-2; no clear D. CDR1 and CDR2 from the germline V gene are SNHLY and FYNNEI. The CDR3 sequence is 15 residues long. Trimming took off 7 bases at V and 1 base at J, with 13 bases between the two ends. CDR3 nucleotides: TGTGCCAGCATTTTCGTCGTCGGGAACACCGGGGAGCTGTTTTTT. Translation gives CASIFVVGNTGELFF.

The chain joins TRBV19 to TRBJ1-3; maybe TRBD1 (6 bases). The V end was cut by 5 bases, the J end by 0 bases, with 14 bases between. Germline loops: CDR1 LNHDA, CDR2 SQIVND (reference sequence). The CDR3 spans 16 residues. For the CDR3, the DNA is TGTGCCAGTAGTCCAAGACAGGATTACTCTGGAAACACCATATATTTT. Protein product: CASSPRQDYSGNTIYF. The complete variable domain, with remaining parts taken from reference TRBV19 and TRBJ1-3, reads DGGITQSPKYLFRKEGQNVTLSCEQNLNHDAMYWYRQDPGQGLRLIYYSQIVNDFQKGDIAEGYSVSREKKESFPLTVTSAQKNPTAFYLCASSPRQDYSGNTIYFGEGSWLTVV.

The V gene is TRBV2, the J gene TRBJ1-2; D possibly corresponds to TRBD1 (6 bases). V was shortened by 7 bases and J by 6 bases, with 21 bases between the two germline ends. Germline CDR1 reads SNHLY; CDR2 reads FYNNEI. This CDR3 region has 15 residues. CDR3 nucleotide sequence: TGTGCCAGCACCTTTATTTCGGGGGGCAGTGATGGCTACACCTTC. This codes for CASTFISGGSDGYTF.